This T cell receptor (beta chain) was found in a study of control samples from healthy donors and cancer patients. Assay: immunoSEQ multiplex PCR; the TCRdb copy retains only in-frame clones and omits some. Here the sample spans roughly 88,000 clones, 80% to 95% being singletons. Between the trimmed V and J ends, which lost 0 bases and 3 bases, there was a span of 9 bases. Germline V lookup: CDR1 MNHEY, CDR2 SMNVEV (reference sequence). The CDR3 loop spans 15 amino acids. The TCR was taken from a man younger than 35 in good health. The sequenced sample consisted of blood. The chain employs TRBV27 and TRBJ1-5, with D perhaps matching TRBD1 (5 bases). Written as DNA, the CDR3 is TGTGCCAGCAGTTTATCGACAGCTTTCAATCAGCCCCAGCATTTT. This encodes CASSLSTAFNQPQHF.